These 3 T cell receptor beta chains share one sample of origin, sequenced in a study of cytomegalovirus exposure and HLA in healthy donors. The PCR had 60 Vbeta and 13 Jbeta primers. TCRdb's copy holds only in-frame clones and misses some; the assay was immunoSEQ multiplex PCR. This sample carries about 190,000 clones, roughly 80% of them seen once, and the ten largest clones take more than 6%. The sequencing sample was made of PBMCs. These receptors all come from a man in his forties or fifties in good health and CMV-seropositive.

Notes on this clone: A read error may account for a junction end that differs from germline. The rearrangement links TRBV7-7 to TRBJ2-1; 12 nucleotides align to TRBD2. Germline loops: CDR1 SSHAT, CDR2 FNYEAQ (reference sequence). The length of the CDR3 is 16 residues. In nucleotides, the CDR3 is TGTGCTAGCAGCTTGGGTCTAGCGGGGGGGGCCAATGAGCAGTTCTTC. Translating gives CASSLGLAGGANEQFF.

The rearrangement links TRBV7-3 to TRBJ1-3, with D maybe TRBD1 (5 bases). Deletions cut 3 bases from V and 0 bases from J, with 6 bases between. The CDR3 is 14 amino acids. Per the germline V gene, CDR1 is SGHTA and CDR2 is FQGTGA. The CDR3 protein is CASSFQGSGNTIYF. The DNA for the CDR3 is TGTGCCAGCAGCTTCCAGGGCTCTGGAAACACCATATATTTT.

This clone was seen only a few times. V and J are TRBV7-2 and TRBJ2-3; D perhaps matches TRBD2 (5 bases). Germline assignment: CDR1 SGHTA and CDR2 FQGNSA. The CDR3 consists of 16 residues. The V end was cut by 1 base, the J end by 1 base, with 12 bases between. The chain's CDR3 is CASSLEGLLGTDTQYF. CDR3 bases: TGTGCCAGCAGCTTAGAAGGTCTACTAGGCACAGATACGCAGTATTTT.